Below are 10 T cell receptor beta chains sequenced from a single sample in a study of shared clonotypes between healthy human individuals. Assay: immunoSEQ multiplex PCR; the TCRdb copy retains only in-frame clones and omits some. The sample lists over 400,000 clones, approximately 81% occurring once. The specimen was PBMCs. The receptors here all came from a middle-aged woman in good health. Some clones in this sample may be carry-over from other donors' samples.

CDR3 in DNA: TGTGCCAGCAGCGTAGTGGGGGGGTACTACAATGAGCAGTTCTTC. Its protein is CASSVVGGYYNEQFF. The chain uses TRBV9 and TRBJ2-1, with 7 bases aligning to TRBD2. Germline CDR1 reads SGDLS; CDR2 reads YYNGEE. The CDR3 contains 15 residues. V shed 0 bases and J 3 bases; nucleotides not matched to a gene: 3.

The chain carries TRBV18 and TRBJ1-2; D not certain. From germline, CDR1 is KGHSH and CDR2 LQKENI. This CDR3 region has 13 residues. V lost 4 bases and J lost 0, with 6 bases in between. CDR3 in DNA: TGTGCCAGCTCACAAGGGACTAACTATGGCTACACCTTC. Its protein product is CASSQGTNYGYTF.

J is TRBJ2-7 and V is TRBV5-4; D unresolved. The CDR3 runs to 14 residues. Trimming cost V 0 bases and J 8 bases, with 15 bases left between them. The germline CDR1 and CDR2 sequences are SGHNT and YYREEE (reference sequence). The CDR3 spells CASSLELSEPKQYF. CDR3 nucleotide sequence: TGTGCCAGCAGCTTGGAATTGTCGGAGCCCAAGCAGTACTTC.

This clone was found many times. The sample carries other DNA sequences with the same CDR3. The rearrangement uses TRBV4-3 and TRBJ1-1; D may be TRBD1 (5 bases). Trimming took 0 bases from V and 4 from J, leaving 24 bases between them. The CDR3 is 19 residues long. The germline gives CDR1 LGHNA, CDR2 YSLEER. CDR3: CASSQDLIGQGRTSTEAFF. The CDR3 nucleotides are TGCGCCAGCAGCCAAGATCTAATCGGACAAGGGAGGACTAGCACTGAAGCTTTCTTT.

For this clone: It is likely a read error: a sequence one base away is far more abundant. The rearrangement joins TRBV7-9 to TRBJ1-1; the D gene is possibly TRBD1 (5 bases). V dropped 5 bases and J dropped 4 bases, with 8 bases sitting between them. CDR3 size: 12 residues. Germline V CDR1 and CDR2: SEHNR, FQNEAQ (reference sequence). CDR3 loop: CASSKTGTEAFF. Here the CDR3 DNA reads TGTGCCAGCAGCAAAACAGGCACTGAAGCTTTCTTT. Using reference TRBV7-9 and TRBJ1-1 for the parts outside the CDR3, the full variable domain is DTGVSQNPRHKITKRGQNVTFRCDPISEHNRLYWYRQTLGQGPEFLTYFQNEAQLEKSRLLSDRFSAERPKGSFSTLEIQRTEQGDSAMYLCASSKTGTEAFFGQGTRLTVV.

This chain links TRBV10-3 with TRBJ2-7, with 8 positions matching TRBD1. This CDR3 has 13 amino acids. Trimming cost V 11 bases and J 6 bases; bases outside gene matches: 12. Germline V gene data show CDR1 as ENHRY and CDR2 as SYGVKD. As DNA, the CDR3 is TGTGCCTGCCGAAGGGACAGGTCGGGCGAGCAGTACTTC. It is translated as CACRRDRSGEQYF.

The rearrangement links TRBV5-3 to TRBJ2-4, with TRBD2 matching over 10 bases. TRBV5-3 is recorded as an ORF, its role being uncertain. V shed 6 bases, J shed 0 bases, and the junction held 15 bases outside the gene matches. The CDR3 is 19 amino acids. For the CDR3, the DNA is TGTGCCAGAACCCCGAGGCCTAGCGGGGGATTATTAGCCAAAAACATTCAGTACTTC. It specifies CARTPRPSGGLLAKNIQYF.

Comment on this clone: Other DNA sequences from this sample encode an identical CDR3 as well. CDR3 sequence reads: CSADSQETQYF. In DNA form, the CDR3 reads TGCAGTGCTGATTCGCAAGAGACCCAGTACTTC. V is TRBV20-1 and J is TRBJ2-5; no definite D call. The length of the CDR3 is 11 residues. Trimming removed 5 bases from V and 2 bases from J, with 6 bases in between. CDR1 is DFQATT, CDR2 SNEGSKA, per germline (reference sequence).

This clone was seen a single time. V is TRBV18 and J is TRBJ1-5; D gene unclear. CDR1 and CDR2 (germline): KGHSH, LQKENI. This CDR3 region has 13 residues. The V and J ends lost 3 bases and 11 bases respectively, with 14 bases between them. The CDR3 coding sequence is TGTGCCAGCTCACCCGATGCTGGTGAGGCCCAGCATTTT. Its protein is CASSPDAGEAQHF.

The chain carries TRBV11-2 and TRBJ2-7, with TRBD2 matching over 7 bases. This CDR3 has 16 amino acids. The V gene's germline CDR1 is SGHAT and CDR2 FQNNGV. The V gene end was trimmed by 1 base and the J gene end by 0 bases; junction bases not matched to a gene: 6. CDR3 in DNA: TGTGCCAGCAGCTTAGGGGTGCGGGGGAGCTCCTACGAGCAGTACTTC. Its translation is CASSLGVRGSSYEQYF.